This T cell receptor (beta chain) was obtained from a study of Ad26.COV2.S vaccination and SARS-CoV-2 variants. Treatment reported: approximately 18 received Ad26.COV2.S at low or high dose, single or two shots; about 5 received placebo; per-sample allocation not given. Sampling was performed 63 days after the first vaccine or placebo injection. Only in-frame clones appear in the TCRdb table, and some are missing; sequencing was by immunoSEQ multiplex PCR. The sample carries around 270,000 clones, 87% recorded once. Regarding the study as a whole: Total T cell responses, in the TCR breadth and depth analyses, may have been underestimated.

Worth noting for this clone: Its specificity is unknown.

The sequences come from peripheral blood, collected in a trial of Ad26.COV2.S vaccine versus placebo. This clonotype was sampled from a person between 18 and 60 years old who received the Ad26.COV2.S COVID-19 vaccine or a placebo.

The CDR3 bases are TGTGCCAGCAGCCAAGAGAGTAGGGAGCAGTACGTC. It specifies CASSQESREQYV. The chain recombines TRBV3-1 (or the pseudogene TRBV3-2) with TRBJ2-7; D is unresolved. Trimming took 0 bases from V and 7 from J, leaving 7 bases between them. The CDR3 runs to 12 residues. The germline gives CDR1 LGHDT, CDR2 YNNKEL (reference sequence).